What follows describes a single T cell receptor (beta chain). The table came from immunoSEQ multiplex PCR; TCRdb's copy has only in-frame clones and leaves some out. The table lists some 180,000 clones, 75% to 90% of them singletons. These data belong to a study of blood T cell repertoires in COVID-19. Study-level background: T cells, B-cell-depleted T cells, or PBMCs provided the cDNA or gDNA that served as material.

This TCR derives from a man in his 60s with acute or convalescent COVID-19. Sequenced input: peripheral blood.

CDR3: CASGSSRNTGELFF. CDR3 DNA: TGTGCTAGTGGCTCTAGCAGAAACACCGGGGAGCTGTTTTTT. The V and J genes are TRBV12-5 and TRBJ2-2, with a weak D call TRBD2 (5 bases). V lost 6 bases to trimming and J lost 2 bases, with 10 bases between them. CDR1 is LGHNT, CDR2 FRNRAP, per germline. The CDR3 has 14 residues. Full variable domain (missing parts from reference TRBV12-5 and TRBJ2-2): DARVTQTPRHKVTEMGQEVTMRCQPILGHNTVFWYRQTMMQGLELLAYFRNRAPLDDSGMPKDRFSAEMPDATLATLKIQPSEPRDSAVYFCASGSSRNTGELFFGEGSRLTVL.